Below are 31 T cell receptor beta chains sequenced from a single sample in a study of identical twins' blood T cells. TCRdb analysed the 5' RACE reads with MiXCR anew, one entry per CDR3 protein. Of around 380,000 distinct CDR3 sequences in the sample, roughly 27% were seen once. The specimen sequenced was PBMCs. The receptors derive from a woman aged 18-55 years in good health.

The rearrangement joins TRBV12-5 to TRBJ1-1, with TRBD1 as a possible D gene (5 bases). This CDR3 is 15 amino acids long. CDR1 and CDR2 from the germline V gene are LGHNT and FRNRAP. V was trimmed by 7 bases and J by 8 bases, leaving 23 bases between them. For the CDR3, the DNA is TGTGCTAGTGTCACCGGCCCAAACGCAGGGTGGGAAGCTTTCTTT. Residues: CASVTGPNAGWEAFF.

The rearrangement uses TRBV10-3 and TRBJ1-1; D is unresolved. Germline V gene sequence: CDR1 ENHRY, CDR2 SYGVKD. V shed 5 bases and J shed 5 bases, with 18 bases lying between them. The CDR3 runs 15 residues. The chain's CDR3 is CAISPSLAGSTEAFF. CDR3 nucleotides: TGTGCCATCAGTCCCTCCCTGGCCGGGTCTACTGAAGCTTTCTTT.

This clonotype was seen a handful of times. This chain links TRBV20-1 with TRBJ2-7, with D tentatively TRBD1 (6 bases). The CDR3 length is 15 residues. Germline lookup yields CDR1 DFQATT and CDR2 SNEGSKA (reference sequence). Between the trimmed V and J ends, which lost 3 bases and 3 bases, there was a span of 18 bases. CDR3 nucleotides: TGCAGTGCTAGTTGGGGCTCAGGGGCTTACTACGAGCAGTACTTC. Protein: CSASWGSGAYYEQYF.

This clonotype has just one count. It may be a read error: a sequence one base away is much more abundant. The chain recombines TRBV5-1 with TRBJ2-1; D remains unclear. Germline assignment: CDR1 SGHRS and CDR2 YFSETQ. The CDR3 is 16 amino acids. Written as DNA, the CDR3 is TGCGCCAGCAGCTTGGTTATGGGGTTAAAAGGGAATGATCAGTTCTTC. Protein sequence: CASSLVMGLKGNDQFF.

DNA of the CDR3: TGTGCCAGCAGTAAGACTCATACGCAGTATTTT. Its protein is CASSKTHTQYF. The chain uses TRBV11-2 and TRBJ2-3; no reliable D call. Trimming removed 6 bases from V and 7 bases from J, with 8 bases in between. CDR1 is SGHAT, CDR2 FQNNGV, per germline. The CDR3 spans 11 residues.

The chain is built from TRBV20-1 and TRBJ2-7; perhaps TRBD2 as D (6 bases). V lost 4 bases and J lost 0, with 7 bases in between. This CDR3 region has 12 residues. Germline V gene sequence: CDR1 DFQATT, CDR2 SNEGSKA (reference sequence). The CDR3 nucleotides are TGCAGTGCTATCGGGAGCTCCTACGAGCAGTACTTC. Its translation: CSAIGSSYEQYF.

The chain employs TRBV10-3 and TRBJ1-5; TRBD1 matches 8 bases. Trimming removed 4 bases from V and 5 bases from J; junction bases left unmatched: 1. Germline V gene data show CDR1 as ENHRY and CDR2 as SYGVKD. This CDR3 comprises 13 residues. CDR3: CAISGDRYQPQHF. In nucleotides, the CDR3 is TGTGCCATCAGTGGGGACAGGTATCAGCCCCAGCATTTT.

The table lists this clonotype with a few counts. The V gene is TRBV9, the J gene TRBJ1-1; weak D call: TRBD1 (6 bases). CDR1 is SGDLS and CDR2 is YYNGEE in the germline V gene. This CDR3 comprises 13 residues. V lost 3 bases and J lost 6, with 12 bases in between. The CDR3 sequence is CASSGPGDPEAFF. The CDR3 nucleotides read TGTGCCAGCAGCGGACCAGGGGACCCTGAAGCTTTCTTT.

In this sample, this clonotype turned up many times. The genes are TRBV20-1 and TRBJ1-1; TRBD1 might be the D (5 bases). The CDR3 extends over 13 amino acids. The germline CDR1 and CDR2 sequences are DFQATT and SNEGSKA (reference sequence). V lost 5 bases, J lost 7 bases, and 17 bases lay in between. The CDR3 region is CSASRQTQGEAFF. CDR3 DNA sequence: TGCAGTGCTTCTAGACAGACCCAAGGTGAAGCTTTCTTT.

The chain carries TRBV7-7 and TRBJ1-5, with D possibly matching TRBD1 (5 bases). The germline V gene encodes CDR1 SSHAT and CDR2 FNYEAQ (reference sequence). The CDR3 loop spans 14 amino acids. V was pared by 5 bases and J by 4 bases, with 12 bases between. For the CDR3, the DNA is TGTGCCAGCAGCCCCCGACAGCTGAATCAGCCCCAGCATTTT. This gives the protein CASSPRQLNQPQHF.

The V gene is TRBV11-3, the J gene TRBJ2-7, with D hard to call. This CDR3 is 16 amino acids long. Germline-derived CDR1 and CDR2 are SGHNT and YENEEA. The V gene lost 3 bases and the J gene lost 6 bases, with 21 bases spanning the gap. The CDR3 sequence: CASSLGNEIALGEQYF. The CDR3 DNA reads TGTGCCAGCAGCTTGGGGAATGAAATAGCTCTTGGCGAGCAGTACTTC.

This clonotype occurred many times. The rearrangement links TRBV10-2 to TRBJ1-1, with a weak D call TRBD1 (5 bases). Trimming shortened V by 2 bases and J by 10 bases, and 11 bases separated the two germline ends. CDR3 size: 12 residues. CDR1 and CDR2 (germline): WSHSY, SAAADI. The CDR3 DNA reads as TGCGCCAGCAGTGAGACCCAGGGTAGAGCTTTCTTT. This sequence encodes CASSETQGRAFF.

About this clonotype: A read error is possible here, since a much larger clone lies one base away. This chain links TRBV9 with TRBJ2-2; the D gene could be TRBD1 or TRBD2 (5 bases each). The CDR3 runs 15 residues. Germline V CDR1 and CDR2: SGDLS, YYNGEE. The DNA of the CDR3 is TGTGCCGGCAGCGGACACCCGAGGAACACCGGGGAGCTGTTTTTT. Translating it yields CAGSGHPRNTGELFF.

The chain combines TRBV16 with TRBJ1-4; D is ambiguous. CDR1 is KGHSY, CDR2 FQNENV, per germline. CDR3 length: 13 amino acids. The V end was cut by 10 bases, the J end by 6 bases, with 15 bases between. CDR3 in DNA: TGTGCCACCTTCTCCCAGAAGGATGAAAAACTGTTTTTT. Translating it yields CATFSQKDEKLFF.

This clonotype was detected a few times. The chain recombines TRBV9 with TRBJ2-3; D gene uncertain. CDR1 SGDLS and CDR2 YYNGEE come from the germline V gene. CDR3 length: 14 amino acids. Deletions cut 0 bases from V and 9 bases from J, with 14 bases between. The CDR3 DNA sequence: TGTGCCAGCAGCGTAGAGGGCATAGGTCAGACGCAGTATTTT. This sequence encodes CASSVEGIGQTQYF. Combining the CDR3 with reference TRBV9 and TRBJ2-3 gives the whole variable domain DSGVTQTPKHLITATGQRVTLRCSPRSGDLSVYWYQQSLDQGLQFLIQYYNGEERAKGNILERFSAQQFPDLHSELNLSSLELGDSALYFCASSVEGIGQTQYFGPGTRLTVL.

Of note for this clonotype: At one end, the junction sequence differs from germline, possibly due to a read error. The genes are TRBV25-1 and TRBJ2-1; D not resolved. The CDR3 has 12 amino acids. Germline assignment: CDR1 MGHDK and CDR2 SYGVNS. CDR3 sequence (DNA): TGTGGCAGCAGTGAATGGGACAATGAGCAGTTCTTC. It translates to CGSSEWDNEQFF.

This clonotype was picked up many times. This chain joins TRBV29-1 and TRBJ1-2; 7 nucleotides match TRBD1. The CDR3 contains 12 residues. Trimming at V came to 7 bases and at J to 3 bases, leaving 5 bases not matched to a gene. Germline V gene sequence: CDR1 SQVTM, CDR2 ANQGSEA. CDR3 sequence reads: CSDDRVDYGYTF. CDR3 DNA: TGCAGCGACGACAGGGTAGACTATGGCTACACCTTC.

In this sample, this clonotype turned up a few times. The chain has TRBV12-5 and TRBJ1-6; unclear D gene. The germline V gene encodes CDR1 LGHNT and CDR2 FRNRAP. V shed 0 bases and J shed 7 bases, with 22 bases lying between them. This CDR3 has 19 residues. The CDR3 sequence: CASGLVIPLDGGLNSPLHF. The CDR3 DNA sequence: TGTGCTAGTGGTTTGGTAATACCCCTAGACGGTGGACTCAATTCACCCCTCCACTTT.

Note on this clonotype: At one end the junction does not follow the germline gene, possibly because of a read error. The rearrangement links TRBV2 to TRBJ1-2; D gene unclear. The CDR3 consists of 13 residues. The germline gives CDR1 SNHLY, CDR2 FYNNEI. CDR3 protein: CASCEGRADGYTF. The CDR3 DNA is TGTGCCAGCTGTGAAGGCCGGGCTGATGGCTACACCTTC.

CDR3 sequence reads: CASSEGRGAGSEQFF. The CDR3 DNA reads TGTGCCAGCAGTGAGGGACGGGGCGCGGGAAGTGAGCAGTTCTTC. The gene calls are TRBV6-4 and TRBJ2-1; the D gene is possibly TRBD2 (6 bases). The V end was cut by 3 bases, the J end by 9 bases, with 18 bases between. The germline V gene encodes CDR1 MRHNA and CDR2 SNTAGT. The CDR3 totals 15 residues.

The chain couples TRBV27 to TRBJ2-5; D is unresolved. CDR1 and CDR2 (germline): MNHEY, SMNVEV (reference sequence). The germline V and J ends were trimmed by 2 bases and 7 bases, with 11 bases remaining between them. The CDR3 is 13 residues long. CDR3 amino acids: CASSLAPKGTQYF. The CDR3 DNA is TGTGCCAGCAGTTTAGCTCCTAAGGGGACCCAGTACTTC.

This chain connects TRBV2 to TRBJ1-2, with 7 bases matching TRBD1. V shed 5 bases and J 8 bases; nucleotides not matched to a gene: 8. Germline lookup yields CDR1 SNHLY and CDR2 FYNNEI. This CDR3 has 13 amino acids. This CDR3 is CASSPRQGAGYTF. The CDR3 nucleotides are TGTGCCAGCAGTCCTCGACAGGGTGCGGGCTACACCTTC.

In the case of this clonotype: A much larger clone lies a single base off, so this may be a read error. The genes are TRBV6-2 or TRBV6-3 and TRBJ2-7, with D uncertain. The CDR3 sequence is 12 residues long. Germline assignment: CDR1 MNHEY and CDR2 SVGEGT. Between the trimmed V and J ends, which lost 4 bases and 3 bases, there was a span of 7 bases. CDR3 residues: CASSSALYEQYF. CDR3 nucleotide sequence: TGTGCCAGCAGTTCGGCACTCTACGAGCAGTACTTC.

This clonotype was detected only a few times. The genes are TRBV29-1 and TRBJ2-2; D gene ambiguous. Germline values: CDR1 SQVTM, CDR2 ANQGSEA. CDR3 length equals 13 residues. V dropped 4 bases and J dropped 6 bases, with 12 bases sitting between them. CDR3 bases: TGCAGCGTTGTATACGGTTTGGCCGGGGAGCTGTTTTTT. This codes for CSVVYGLAGELFF.

The chain recombines TRBV29-1 with TRBJ1-2, with 7 positions matching TRBD1. This CDR3 has 13 residues. V lost 6 bases, J lost 8 bases, and 12 bases stayed unmatched. CDR1 and CDR2 from the germline V gene are SQVTM and ANQGSEA. CDR3 DNA: TGCAGCGTCCCAGTGAGACAGGGACCAGGCTACACCTTC. Encoded protein: CSVPVRQGPGYTF.

The chain combines TRBV2 with TRBJ1-1, with D unresolved. This CDR3 contains 14 residues. Germline CDR1 reads SNHLY; CDR2 reads FYNNEI. Trimming took 6 bases from V and 10 from J, leaving 21 bases between them. CDR3 residues: CASRNTDYYGGAFF. CDR3 sequence (DNA): TGTGCCAGCAGAAATACGGACTATTATGGTGGAGCTTTCTTT.

The chain carries TRBV6-4 and TRBJ2-3, with D hard to call. Trimming pared 8 bases from V and 3 bases from J, leaving 27 bases between. The CDR3 is 18 amino acids. The germline V gene has CDR1 MRHNA and CDR2 SNTAGT. As DNA, the CDR3 is TGTGCCAGCGTGATTCACGCAGGACCTAACGGAAAGACAGATACGCAGTATTTT. Encoded protein: CASVIHAGPNGKTDTQYF.

There are many counts of this clonotype. The rearrangement links TRBV29-1 to TRBJ2-5, with TRBD2 as a possible D gene (5 bases). Per the germline V gene, CDR1 is SQVTM and CDR2 is ANQGSEA. Trimming stripped 4 bases from V and 2 bases from J, with 8 bases between. There are 12 residues in the CDR3. This CDR3 is CSVGRTQETQYF. CDR3 sequence (DNA): TGCAGCGTTGGAAGGACTCAAGAGACCCAGTACTTC. Variable domain in full (rest from reference TRBV29-1 and TRBJ2-5): SAVISQKPSRDICQRGTSLTIQCQVDSQVTMMFWYRQQPGQSLTLIATANQGSEATYESGFVIDKFPISRPNLTFSTLTVSNMSPEDSSIYLCSVGRTQETQYFGPGTRLLVL.

Remarks on this clonotype: A junction end diverges from the germline sequence, so it may reflect a read error. CDR3 coding DNA: TGTGCCAGCACTCCTCGACGGAACACTGAAGCTTTTTTT. It specifies CASTPRRNTEAFF. The V gene is TRBV2, the J gene TRBJ1-1, with D unresolved. In germline, CDR1 is SNHLY, CDR2 FYNNEI. The CDR3 is 13 residues long. Based on the CDR3 plus reference TRBV2 and TRBJ1-1, the full variable domain is EPEVTQTPSHQVTQMGQEVILRCVPISNHLYFYWYRQILGQKVEFLVSFYNNEISEKSEIFDDQFSVERPDGSNFTLKIRSTKLEDSAMYFCASTPRRNTEAFFGQGTRLTVV.

Many counts were recorded for this clonotype. The gene calls are TRBV9 and TRBJ2-2, with D perhaps TRBD2 (6 bases). The germline V gene has CDR1 SGDLS and CDR2 YYNGEE. The length of the CDR3 is 15 residues. V gave up 4 bases and J gave up 7 bases, with 17 bases separating them. CDR3 sequence (DNA): TGTGCCAGCAGCACAACAGGTAGCGGTAACGGGGAGCTGTTTTTT. Its protein is CASSTTGSGNGELFF.

This clonotype was counted only a few times. The gene calls are TRBV6-2 or TRBV6-3 and TRBJ2-2; D may be TRBD1 (6 bases). Deletions cut 10 bases from V and 7 bases from J, with 7 bases between. The CDR3 has 10 amino acids. The germline V gene encodes CDR1 MNHEY and CDR2 SVGEGT. CDR3 sequence (DNA): TGTGCCAACAGGGACGGGGAGCTGTTTTTT. It specifies CANRDGELFF.